This T cell receptor (beta chain) was recovered during a study of blood T cell repertoires in COVID-19. On the study more broadly: There were acute and convalescent COVID-19 samples, and they came from the United States, Italy and Spain. The analysed material was cDNA or gDNA that came from T cells, B-cell-depleted T cells, or PBMCs.

Study processing details: It was from reference gene primer amplification that nucleated cell counts were estimated. Method: immunoSEQ multiplex PCR; TCRdb's copy keeps in-frame clones and lacks some. That table is the source of V, J and clone size, and D and trimming were worked out from the DNA. The sample has 70,000 to 95,000 clones, 85% to 95% seen once. CDR1 and CDR2 (germline): SGHDT, YYEEEE. J lost 4 bases, V lost 6 bases, and 5 bases had no gene match. This CDR3 is built from 14 residues. Specimen: peripheral blood. The TCR comes from a woman aged 60-75 years with active COVID-19. J is TRBJ2-1 and V is TRBV5-6; 9 bases are shared with TRBD1. The DNA of the CDR3 is TGTGCCAGCATCCGACAGGGGGGATACAATGAGCAGTTCTTC. Translating it yields CASIRQGGYNEQFF.